This T cell receptor (beta chain) was sequenced in a study of blood T cell repertoires in COVID-19. Across the study: COVID-19 samples, acute and convalescent, were from the United States, Italy and Spain.

Sequencing used immunoSEQ multiplex PCR; TCRdb keeps in-frame clones, though not all of them. The profile shows more than 200,000 clones, around nine tenths of them singletons. Allocation to cohorts depended on clinical history reported by the participants. The J segment lost 0 bases and the V segment lost 7 bases, leaving 5 bases of the junction unmatched. CDR1 is KGHDR and CDR2 is SFDVKD in the germline V gene. There are 15 residues in the CDR3. The sample was PBMCs or T cells enriched from blood (not recorded which). The TCR originated in a woman between 25 and 40 years old who had been exposed to COVID-19. V gene TRBV24-1 combines with J gene TRBJ2-1; 7 nucleotides line up with TRBD1. The CDR3 protein is CATSHRDSSYNEQFF. CDR3 sequence (DNA): TGTGCCACCAGCCACCGGGACAGCTCCTACAATGAGCAGTTCTTC.